The clone carrying this TCR beta chain was observed at least ten times. Its antigen is unidentified. TCRdb itself ran the reads through MiXCR, one entry per CDR3 protein. The table lists a few hundred thousand distinct CDR3 sequences, under 45% of them singletons, with over 45% in the top ten. The sample belongs to a study of T cell repertoires in cytomegalovirus infection. Germline V gene sequence: CDR1 SGHTA, CDR2 FQGNSA. Trimming stripped 3 bases from V and 1 base from J, with 6 bases between. The CDR3 totals 13 residues. The input for sequencing was cultured PBMCs, taken from culture after CMV antigen stimulation. The receptor comes from a human donor in good health (CMV status not recorded). Some clones in this sample may be carry-over from other donors' samples. The gene calls are TRBV7-2 and TRBJ1-1; D remains ambiguous. CDR3: CASSFYKNTEAFF. CDR3 bases: TGTGCCAGCAGCTTCTACAAGAACACTGAAGCTTTCTTT. Variable domain in full (rest from reference TRBV7-2 and TRBJ1-1): GAGVSQSPSNKVTEKGKDVELRCDPISGHTALYWYRQSLGQGLEFLIYFQGNSAPDKSGLPSDRFSAERTGGSVSTLTIQRTQQEDSAVYLCASSFYKNTEAFFGQGTRLTVV.